This entry is about one TCR beta chain. The antigen it recognizes is unknown. Base qualities are not recorded, but no much larger clone differs from it by a single base. The CDR3 contains 14 residues, cysteine and phenylalanine counted. Kept here is only the CDR3 DNA, which spans 42 bases and is read in frame from base 1. For CDR1 and CDR2, the germline V gene (reference sequence) lists MNHEY and SMNVEV. Trimmed from V: 3 bases; trimmed from J: 5 bases; junction bases lacking a gene match: 5. The collaborating institutions used their own protocols to collect whole blood in K2EDTA tubes. For TCRbeta analysis, collaborators shipped samples in one of three forms: frozen whole blood, isolated PBMCs, or DNA extracted from either of those sample types. The data belong to a study of blood T cell repertoires in COVID-19 (dated by TCRdb to about 2020). Context from the whole study: Samples covering the acute and convalescent phases of COVID-19 were provided by collaborators in the United States, Italy and Spain. The prospective study material was composed of cDNA or gDNA derived from T cells, B-cell-depleted T cells, or PBMCs. Subjects who had been exposed to COVID-19, were actively infected with it, or had recovered from it provided the deeply sampled blood TCRbeta repertoires that made up the dataset. The repertoires were made available in a free public database intended to serve as a resource for research on the immune response to SARS-CoV-2. The samples were drawn from the first 160 participants of the ongoing ImmuneRACE study and from 1,254 subjects provided by 6 global collaborators. The sample metadata nearly always contained a de-identified subject ID, COVID-19 status, age in years and sex. Where HLA class I and class II types were available, the types were taken from metadata supplied by the sample provider, not from assay-based typing. Broad study findings and their caveats: Clinical and demographic metadata were provided uncurated, with the amount varying by source and participant.

The immunoSEQ Assay, a bias-controlled multiplex PCR, was used to amplify TCRbeta CDR3 regions from genomic DNA. The paper's processing steps were these. The number of nucleated cells in each sample was estimated by amplification of reference gene primers within the assay. Sequence reads were collapsed and filtered to measure the absolute abundance of every unique TCRbeta CDR3 rearrangement. Productive Simpson clonality was computed per sample as the square root of Simpson's diversity index over productive rearrangements. TCRdb provides this immuneACCESS table in a form limited to in-frame rearrangements. Some clones are lacking; in checked studies, under half of them reflect an unresolved V gene, and why the rest are absent is not known. The D gene and trimming were derived from the DNA, and the V and J assignments and clone size from that table. Counted in this sample were some 300,000 clones; about 90% of them appeared once. Roughly 2.3% of the sample comes from the top ten.

This TCR was recovered from a man younger than 30 with active or convalescent COVID-19. Sequenced sample: peripheral blood. The chain couples TRBV27 to TRBJ2-7; TRBD2 agrees with 9 junctional bases. The CDR3 reads CASSFSGRFNEQYF. In nucleotide form, the sequence is TGTGCCAGCAGTTTTAGCGGGAGATTTAACGAGCAGTACTTC.